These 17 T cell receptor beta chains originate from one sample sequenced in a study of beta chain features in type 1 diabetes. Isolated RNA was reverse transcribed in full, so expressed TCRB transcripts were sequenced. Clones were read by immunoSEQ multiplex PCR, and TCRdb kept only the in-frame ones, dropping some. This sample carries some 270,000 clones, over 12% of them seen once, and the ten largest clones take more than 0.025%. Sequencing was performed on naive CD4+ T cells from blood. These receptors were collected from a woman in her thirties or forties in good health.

DNA for the CDR3: TGTGCCAGCAGCCAAGAAAGAGGGAGCAACTACGAGCAGTACTTC. Its protein product is CASSQERGSNYEQYF. The chain joins TRBV14 to TRBJ2-5; a possible D gene is TRBD2 (5 bases). The assigned J gene may be wrong: the sequence end matches TRBJ2-7 better. The CDR3 sequence is 15 residues long. Germline-derived CDR1 and CDR2 are SGHDN and FVKESK.

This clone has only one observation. The CDR3 DNA follows: TGTGCCAGCTCACCAAGCACAGGGTGGAAAAACACTGAAGCTTTCTTT. It yields the protein CASSPSTGWKNTEAFF. This rearrangement joins TRBV18 to TRBJ1-1; a weak D match, TRBD1 (6 bases). The CDR3 contains 16 residues. The germline V gene encodes CDR1 KGHSH and CDR2 LQKENI. The V end was cut by 2 bases, the J end by 2 bases, with 15 bases between.

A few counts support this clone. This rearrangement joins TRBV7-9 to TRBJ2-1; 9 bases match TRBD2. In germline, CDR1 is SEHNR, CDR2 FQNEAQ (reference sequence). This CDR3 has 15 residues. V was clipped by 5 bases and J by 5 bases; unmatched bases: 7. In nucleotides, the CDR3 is TGTGCCAGCAGCCTGACTAGCGGAGCCAACAATGAGCAGTTCTTC. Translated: CASSLTSGANNEQFF. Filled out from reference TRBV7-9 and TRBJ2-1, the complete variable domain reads DTGVSQNPRHKITKRGQNVTFRCDPISEHNRLYWYRQTLGQGPEFLTYFQNEAQLEKSRLLSDRFSAERPKGSFSTLEIQRTEQGDSAMYLCASSLTSGANNEQFFGPGTRLTVL.

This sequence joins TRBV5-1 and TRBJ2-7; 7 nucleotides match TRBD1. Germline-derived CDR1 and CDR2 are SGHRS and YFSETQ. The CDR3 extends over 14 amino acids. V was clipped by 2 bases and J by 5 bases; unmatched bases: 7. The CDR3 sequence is CASSLDRARNEQYF. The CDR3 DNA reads TGCGCCAGCAGCTTAGACAGGGCGAGAAACGAGCAGTACTTC.

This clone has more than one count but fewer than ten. The chain's CDR3 is CASSQHTRLDTQYF. In DNA, the CDR3 is TGCGCCAGCAGCCAACACACTAGGTTGGATACGCAGTATTTT. This chain connects TRBV4-3 to TRBJ2-3; D may be TRBD2 (5 bases). V shed 2 bases and J shed 6 bases, with 12 bases lying between them. Looked up from germline, CDR1 is LGHNA and CDR2 is YSLEER. The CDR3 is made up of 14 amino acids.

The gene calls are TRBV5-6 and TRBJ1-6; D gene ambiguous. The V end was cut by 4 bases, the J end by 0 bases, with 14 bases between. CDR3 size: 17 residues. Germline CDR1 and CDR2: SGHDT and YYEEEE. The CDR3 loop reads CASSTLTESSYNSPLHF. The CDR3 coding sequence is TGTGCCAGCAGCACCCTGACTGAGAGCTCCTATAATTCACCCCTCCACTTT.

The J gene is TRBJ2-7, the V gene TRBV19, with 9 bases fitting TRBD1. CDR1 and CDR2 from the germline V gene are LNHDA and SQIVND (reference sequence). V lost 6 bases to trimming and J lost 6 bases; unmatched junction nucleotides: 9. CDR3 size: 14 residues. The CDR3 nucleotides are TGTGCCAGTAGCAGGCCGGGACAGGGAAGCGAGCAGTACTTC. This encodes CASSRPGQGSEQYF. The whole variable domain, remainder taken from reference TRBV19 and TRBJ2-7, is DGGITQSPKYLFRKEGQNVTLSCEQNLNHDAMYWYRQDPGQGLRLIYYSQIVNDFQKGDIAEGYSVSREKKESFPLTVTSAQKNPTAFYLCASSRPGQGSEQYFGPGTRLTVT.

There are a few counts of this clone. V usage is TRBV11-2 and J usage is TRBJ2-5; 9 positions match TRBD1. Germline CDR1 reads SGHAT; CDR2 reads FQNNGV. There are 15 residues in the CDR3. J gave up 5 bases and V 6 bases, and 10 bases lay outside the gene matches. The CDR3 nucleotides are TGTGCCAGCAGACAGGGACAGGGCTTTTCTGAGACCCAGTACTTC. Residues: CASRQGQGFSETQYF. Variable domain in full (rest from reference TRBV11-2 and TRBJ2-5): EAGVAQSPRYKIIEKRQSVAFWCNPISGHATLYWYQQILGQGPKLLIQFQNNGVVDDSQLPKDRFSAERLKGVDSTLKIQPAKLEDSAVYLCASRQGQGFSETQYFGPGTRLLVL.

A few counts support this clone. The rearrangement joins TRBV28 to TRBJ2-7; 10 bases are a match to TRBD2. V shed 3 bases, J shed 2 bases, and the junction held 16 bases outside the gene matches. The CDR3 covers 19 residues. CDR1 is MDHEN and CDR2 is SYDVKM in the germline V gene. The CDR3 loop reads CASSFLGTSEVEYTYEQYF. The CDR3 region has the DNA TGTGCCAGCAGTTTTCTAGGGACTAGCGAAGTTGAGTACACCTACGAGCAGTACTTC.

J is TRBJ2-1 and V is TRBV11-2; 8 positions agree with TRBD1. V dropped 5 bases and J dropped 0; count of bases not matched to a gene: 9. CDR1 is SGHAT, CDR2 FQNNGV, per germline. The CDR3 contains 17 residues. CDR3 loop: CASSPTGALNSYNEQFF. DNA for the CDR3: TGTGCCAGCAGCCCGACAGGGGCCCTAAACTCCTACAATGAGCAGTTCTTC.

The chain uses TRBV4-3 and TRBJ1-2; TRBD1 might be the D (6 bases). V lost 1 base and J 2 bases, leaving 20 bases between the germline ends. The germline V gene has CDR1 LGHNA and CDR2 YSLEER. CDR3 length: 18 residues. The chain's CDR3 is CASSQGRQGLNTNYGYTF. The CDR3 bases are TGCGCCAGCAGCCAAGGGCGGCAGGGGCTCAACACCAACTATGGCTACACCTTC.

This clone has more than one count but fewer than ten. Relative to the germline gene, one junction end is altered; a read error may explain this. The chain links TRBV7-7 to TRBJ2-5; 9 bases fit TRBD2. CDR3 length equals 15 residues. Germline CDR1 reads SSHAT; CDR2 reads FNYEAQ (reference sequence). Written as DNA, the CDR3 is TGTGCTAGCAGCTTAATGCGGGGGGGACAAGAGACCCAGTACTTC. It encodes CASSLMRGGQETQYF.

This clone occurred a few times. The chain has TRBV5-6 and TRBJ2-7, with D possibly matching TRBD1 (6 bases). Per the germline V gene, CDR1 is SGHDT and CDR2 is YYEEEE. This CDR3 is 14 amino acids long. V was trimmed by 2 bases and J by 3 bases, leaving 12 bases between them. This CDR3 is CASSLYRDRYEQYF. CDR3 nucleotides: TGTGCCAGCAGCTTATACAGGGACCGCTACGAGCAGTACTTC.

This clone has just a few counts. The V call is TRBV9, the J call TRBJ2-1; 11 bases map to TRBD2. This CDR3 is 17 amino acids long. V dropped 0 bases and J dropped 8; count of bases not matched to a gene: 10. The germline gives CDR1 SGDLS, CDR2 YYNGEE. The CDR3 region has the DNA TGTGCCAGCAGCGTAGACTTAGCGGGGGGGCCCCTCGATGAGCAGTTCTTC. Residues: CASSVDLAGGPLDEQFF.

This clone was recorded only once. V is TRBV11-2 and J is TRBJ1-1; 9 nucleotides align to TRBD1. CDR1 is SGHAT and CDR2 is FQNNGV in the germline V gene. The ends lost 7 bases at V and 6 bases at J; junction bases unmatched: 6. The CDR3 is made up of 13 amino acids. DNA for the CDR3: TGTGCCAGCACCGGACAGGGGACGGCTGAAGCTTTCTTT. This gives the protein CASTGQGTAEAFF.

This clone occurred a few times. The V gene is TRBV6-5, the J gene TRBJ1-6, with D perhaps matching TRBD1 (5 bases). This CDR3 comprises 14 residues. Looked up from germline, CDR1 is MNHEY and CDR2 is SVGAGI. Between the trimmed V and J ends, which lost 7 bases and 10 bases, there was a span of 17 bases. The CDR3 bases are TGTGCCAGCAACCCCGGGACTATTGGGTCACCCCTCCACTTT. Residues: CASNPGTIGSPLHF.

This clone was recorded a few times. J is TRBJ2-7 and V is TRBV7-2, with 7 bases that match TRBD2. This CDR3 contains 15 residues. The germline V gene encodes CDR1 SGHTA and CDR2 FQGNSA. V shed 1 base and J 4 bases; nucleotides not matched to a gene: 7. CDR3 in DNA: TGTGCCAGCAGCTTAGGTATGGGAGGGGTGTACGAGCAGTACTTC. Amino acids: CASSLGMGGVYEQYF. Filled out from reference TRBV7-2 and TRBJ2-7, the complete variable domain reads GAGVSQSPSNKVTEKGKDVELRCDPISGHTALYWYRQSLGQGLEFLIYFQGNSAPDKSGLPSDRFSAERTGGSVSTLTIQRTQQEDSAVYLCASSLGMGGVYEQYFGPGTRLTVT.